One sample yielded the 16 T cell receptor beta chains listed below, sequenced in a study of CD8 T cells in Susac syndrome. The authors reverse transcribed 0.5 to 1 ug RNA with random hexamers. TCRdb independently ran MiXCR on the immunoSEQ multiplex PCR reads; one entry per CDR3 protein. The sample has about 80,000 distinct CDR3 sequences; around 96% are singletons. The sequenced material came from CD8+ T cells from PBMCs. The receptors originated from a human donor with Susac syndrome.

This chain uses TRBV18 with TRBJ2-5, with a tentative D call TRBD1 (5 bases). Trimming cost V 0 bases and J 2 bases, with 7 bases left between them. Germline V gene data show CDR1 as KGHSH and CDR2 as LQKENI. This CDR3 is built from 14 residues. The chain's CDR3 is CASSPPRDQETQYF. DNA for the CDR3: TGTGCCAGCTCACCACCCAGGGATCAAGAGACCCAGTACTTC.

J is TRBJ2-2 and V is TRBV29-1; 7 positions agree with TRBD1. This CDR3 region has 14 residues. In germline, CDR1 is SQVTM, CDR2 ANQGSEA. Germline trimming cut 6 bases from V and 6 bases from J; bases unmatched to any gene: 10. The CDR3 nucleotides read TGCAGCGTCCTCCGGGACAGCGCTTCCGGGGAGCTGTTTTTT. Translated, it gives CSVLRDSASGELFF.

The chain recombines TRBV14 with TRBJ1-1, with a tentative D call TRBD1 (5 bases). From germline, CDR1 is SGHDN and CDR2 FVKESK. The length of the CDR3 is 15 residues. V was trimmed by 0 bases and J by 0 bases, leaving 8 bases between them. For the CDR3, the DNA is TGTGCCAGCAGCCAAGATGGGGGAATGAACACTGAAGCTTTCTTT. This sequence encodes CASSQDGGMNTEAFF.

The gene calls are TRBV6-6 and TRBJ1-5; a possible D gene is TRBD1 (6 bases). V lost 6 bases to trimming and J lost 2 bases, with 17 bases between them. Germline assignment: CDR1 MNHNY and CDR2 SVGAGI (reference sequence). This CDR3 has 16 residues. The CDR3 DNA reads as TGTGCCAGCAGGGGATTCAGGGGTGAACGCAATCAGCCCCAGCATTTT. It yields the protein CASRGFRGERNQPQHF.

This clonotype was found once. V usage is TRBV29-1 and J usage is TRBJ1-1; a possible D gene is TRBD1 (6 bases). Germline V gene data show CDR1 as SQVTM and CDR2 as ANQGSEA. This CDR3 has 15 amino acids. V was trimmed by 6 bases and J by 0 bases, leaving 17 bases between them. In DNA, the CDR3 is TGCAGCGTGGGAGGGGGGGAGGAGGTGAACACTGAAGCTTTCTTT. Amino acid sequence: CSVGGGEEVNTEAFF.

The chain recombines TRBV6-5 with TRBJ2-7; TRBD2 matches 7 bases. The V gene's germline CDR1 is MNHEY and CDR2 SVGAGI. The CDR3 length is 14 residues. Trimming at V came to 4 bases and at J to 5 bases, leaving 8 bases not matched to a gene. The CDR3 region is CASSSSTSFHEQYV. In nucleotides, the CDR3 is TGTGCCAGCAGTTCCTCGACTAGCTTCCACGAGCAGTACGTC.

The rearrangement uses TRBV30 and TRBJ1-1, with TRBD1 identical over 11 bases. Germline assignment: CDR1 GTSNPN and CDR2 SVGIG (reference sequence). CDR3 size: 16 residues. The junction had 11 bases not matched to a gene; V was cut back by 1 base and J by 7 bases. Here the CDR3 reads CAWSEGLDRGQIEAFF. Here the CDR3 DNA reads TGTGCCTGGAGTGAGGGCCTGGACAGGGGGCAGATTGAAGCTTTCTTT.

The rearrangement uses TRBV30 and TRBJ2-7; 8 positions match TRBD2. Unmatched junction bases numbered 15, after V lost 3 bases and J lost 5 bases. The germline V gene encodes CDR1 GTSNPN and CDR2 SVGIG (reference sequence). The CDR3 extends over 16 amino acids. The CDR3 region is CAWRTYGPGGVHEQYF. The CDR3 coding sequence is TGTGCCTGGAGGACTTACGGCCCGGGGGGGGTCCACGAGCAGTACTTC.

The chain couples TRBV6-6 to TRBJ2-3; D uncertain. V was pared by 5 bases and J by 6 bases, with 9 bases between. CDR1 is MNHNY, CDR2 SVGAGI, per germline (reference sequence). The CDR3 spans 12 residues. The CDR3 loop is CASSPSRDTQYF. The CDR3 DNA is TGTGCCAGCAGTCCCTCCCGGGATACGCAGTATTTT.

The chain recombines TRBV29-1 with TRBJ2-7, with D tentatively TRBD2 (10 bases). CDR1 is SQVTM and CDR2 is ANQGSEA in the germline V gene. The ends were cut back, 5 bases at V and 4 bases at J, with 27 bases in the middle. CDR3 length equals 17 residues. The CDR3 DNA reads TGCAGCGTTACGGACAGGGGACAGCGGGAGGGCCTGTACGAGCAGTACTTC. As protein: CSVTDRGQREGLYEQYF.

V and J are TRBV9 and TRBJ2-3, with D perhaps TRBD2 (5 bases). Trimming took off 4 bases at V and 3 bases at J, with 15 bases between the two ends. Germline V gene lookup returns CDR1 SGDLS and CDR2 YYNGEE. The CDR3 covers 15 residues. The CDR3 is CASSPTEGTTDTQYF. For the CDR3, the DNA is TGTGCCAGCAGCCCTACTGAGGGAACTACAGATACGCAGTATTTT.

The V call is TRBV6-1, the J call TRBJ1-4; no definite D call. Trimming shortened V by 7 bases and J by 7 bases, and 4 bases separated the two germline ends. The CDR3 covers 10 residues. Germline CDR1 reads MNHNS; CDR2 reads SASEGT. The CDR3 DNA reads TGTGCCAGCACGGGTGAAAAACTGTTTTTT. It codes for CASTGEKLFF.

V usage is TRBV27 and J usage is TRBJ1-6; D is perhaps TRBD1 (5 bases). Germline CDR1 reads MNHEY; CDR2 reads SMNVEV (reference sequence). The ends were cut back, 5 bases at V and 5 bases at J, with 10 bases in the middle. The length of the CDR3 is 14 residues. CDR3 loop: CASSLGPNNSPLHF. The CDR3, as DNA: TGTGCCAGCAGTCTGGGACCGAATAATTCACCCCTCCACTTT.

The chain has TRBV6-5 and TRBJ2-5, with D possibly being TRBD2 (7 bases). The V end was cut by 6 bases, the J end by 4 bases, with 18 bases between. The CDR3 spans 15 residues. Germline CDR1 MNHEY, CDR2 SVGAGI. The CDR3, as DNA: TGTGCCAGCAGCCCCGGTGGGGGGGGCAGAGAGACCCAGTACTTC. Its translation is CASSPGGGGRETQYF.

The J gene is TRBJ1-2, the V gene TRBV5-6; unclear D gene. The CDR3 has 12 amino acids. V gave up 6 bases and J gave up 3 bases, with 9 bases separating them. From germline, CDR1 is SGHDT and CDR2 YYEEEE. This CDR3 is CASNTADYGYTF. CDR3 bases: TGTGCCAGCAACACGGCAGACTATGGCTACACCTTC.

This chain uses TRBV6-6 with TRBJ1-1; D might be TRBD1 (6 bases). Germline assignment: CDR1 MNHNY and CDR2 SVGAGI (reference sequence). This CDR3 has 15 amino acids. Trimming removed 6 bases at V and 2 bases at J, with 16 bases between. CDR3 sequence: CASSRNPGDNTEAFF. The CDR3 coding sequence is TGTGCCAGCAGCCGAAACCCAGGGGATAACACTGAAGCTTTCTTT.